These 23 T cell receptor beta chains were sequenced from one sample in a study of cytomegalovirus exposure and HLA in healthy donors. PCR used 60 Vbeta primers and 13 Jbeta primers. Produced via immunoSEQ multiplex PCR; TCRdb's table is partial and in-frame only. The data hold around 90,000 clones, with about four fifths observed a single time. Material: PBMCs. Receptor source: a woman aged 40 to 50 in good health and CMV-seronegative.

Only a few counts were recorded for this clone. The chain employs TRBV5-1 and TRBJ1-1, with D possibly TRBD1 on 6 matching bases. CDR1 is SGHRS and CDR2 is YFSETQ in the germline V gene. V lost 2 bases to trimming and J lost 4 bases, with 18 bases between them. This CDR3 is 16 amino acids long. The CDR3, as DNA: TGCGCCAGCAGCTTAGGGCAGGGGTATAAGAGCACTGAAGCTTTCTTT. Translating it yields CASSLGQGYKSTEAFF.

The J gene is TRBJ2-1, the V gene TRBV7-2, with D tentatively TRBD2 (6 bases). Germline CDR1 and CDR2: SGHTA and FQGNSA. The CDR3 sequence is 15 residues long. V was trimmed by 2 bases and J by 5 bases, leaving 13 bases between them. The chain's CDR3 is CASSLSGLRDNEQFF. Written as DNA, the CDR3 is TGTGCCAGCAGCTTAAGCGGGCTTCGGGACAATGAGCAGTTCTTC.

J is TRBJ1-5 and V is TRBV18; 10 bases agree with TRBD1. Losses at the gene ends were 5 bases for V and 6 bases for J; bases not matched to a gene: 7. Looked up from germline, CDR1 is KGHSH and CDR2 is LQKENI. CDR3 length: 15 residues. DNA for the CDR3: TGTGCCAGCTCAGGGGACAGGGGATTAGGTCAGCCCCAGCATTTT. It yields the protein CASSGDRGLGQPQHF.

V gene TRBV27 combines with J gene TRBJ1-4; possibly TRBD1 for D (6 bases). Germline CDR1 is MNHEY and CDR2 is SMNVEV (reference sequence). V lost 5 bases to trimming and J lost 6 bases, with 10 bases between them. This CDR3 has 13 amino acids. The DNA for the CDR3 is TGTGCCAGCAGTCAAGGACAGTATGAAAAACTGTTTTTT. Its protein is CASSQGQYEKLFF.

This chain joins TRBV27 and TRBJ2-1, with 9 nucleotides matching TRBD1. This CDR3 comprises 15 residues. The germline gives CDR1 MNHEY, CDR2 SMNVEV (reference sequence). With 10 bases clipped from V and 0 bases from J, the junction kept 7 bases outside the gene matches. The CDR3 DNA sequence: TGTGCCACTAACAGGGGGCCGAGCTCCTACAATGAGCAGTTCTTC. Translation: CATNRGPSSYNEQFF.

Worth noting for this clone: Compared with germline, one end of the junction differs, possibly owing to a read error. This chain uses TRBV7-9 with TRBJ2-1, with a tentative D call TRBD2 (6 bases). From germline, CDR1 is SEHNR and CDR2 FQNEAQ (reference sequence). This CDR3 comprises 16 residues. CDR3 sequence reads: CSSSPKGGLIYNEQFF. CDR3 coding DNA: TGTTCCAGCAGCCCCAAGGGAGGACTAATTTACAATGAGCAGTTCTTC.

This chain links TRBV27 with TRBJ2-7; 10 nucleotides agree with TRBD2. CDR3 length: 17 residues. The germline gives CDR1 MNHEY, CDR2 SMNVEV (reference sequence). The ends lost 5 bases at V and 5 bases at J; junction bases unmatched: 15. The CDR3 is CASSPTGTSVLLDEQYF. The DNA of the CDR3 is TGTGCCAGCAGTCCTACCGGGACTAGCGTACTCCTCGACGAGCAGTACTTC.

CDR3 DNA: TGTGCCAGTAGTATCAGCGGGAGCACAGATACGCAGTATTTT. Translating it yields CASSISGSTDTQYF. The genes are TRBV19 and TRBJ2-3, with a tentative D call TRBD2 (6 bases). The CDR3 extends over 14 amino acids. The V gene lost 3 bases and the J gene lost 0 bases, with 7 bases spanning the gap. Germline loops: CDR1 LNHDA, CDR2 SQIVND (reference sequence).

The chain is built from TRBV7-6 and TRBJ2-2, with 9 nucleotides matching TRBD1. CDR1 and CDR2 from the germline V gene are SGHVS and FNYEAQ. V lost 1 base, J lost 6 bases, and 6 bases stayed unmatched. The CDR3 contains 16 residues. CDR3 sequence reads: CASSLEGTGTSGELFF. CDR3 in DNA: TGTGCCAGCAGCTTAGAGGGGACAGGGACCTCCGGGGAGCTGTTTTTT.

The V gene is TRBV11-1, the J gene TRBJ1-2; 11 bases agree with TRBD1. The length of the CDR3 is 16 residues. The ends lost 5 bases at V and 4 bases at J; junction bases unmatched: 9. Germline assignment: CDR1 SGHAT and CDR2 FQDESV (reference sequence). The CDR3 is CASSRTGGKGSYGYTF. In DNA form, the CDR3 reads TGTGCCAGCAGCAGGACAGGGGGCAAAGGAAGCTATGGCTACACCTTC. Filled out from reference TRBV11-1 and TRBJ1-2, the complete variable domain reads EAEVAQSPRYKITEKSQAVAFWCDPISGHATLYWYRQILGQGPELLVQFQDESVVDDSQLPKDRFSAERLKGVDSTLKIQPAELGDSAMYLCASSRTGGKGSYGYTFGSGTRLTVV.

The chain uses TRBV5-4 and TRBJ1-2; 8 nucleotides align to TRBD1. V dropped 1 base and J dropped 0; count of bases not matched to a gene: 2. The length of the CDR3 is 15 residues. CDR1 is SGHNT and CDR2 is YYREEE in the germline V gene (reference sequence). CDR3 DNA: TGTGCCAGCAGCTTGCAGGGGGCGACTAACTATGGCTACACCTTC. Its protein product is CASSLQGATNYGYTF.

The V call is TRBV5-1, the J call TRBJ1-4; 10 bases are shared with TRBD1. This CDR3 spans 17 amino acids. With V trimmed by 4 bases and J by 2 bases, 8 bases remained unmatched. In germline, CDR1 is SGHRS, CDR2 YFSETQ. In nucleotides, the CDR3 is TGCGCCAGCAGCAAGGGACAGGGGACGACTACTAATGAAAAACTGTTTTTT. This translates into CASSKGQGTTTNEKLFF.

The genes are TRBV4-1 and TRBJ2-1; TRBD2 agrees at 9 bases. The V gene end was trimmed by 4 bases and the J gene end by 4 bases; junction bases not matched to a gene: 5. The CDR3 extends over 15 amino acids. The germline gives CDR1 MGHRA, CDR2 YSYEKL. Written as DNA, the CDR3 is TGCGCCAGCAGCCGGGCGGGAGGGATTTACAATGAGCAGTTCTTC. Amino acids: CASSRAGGIYNEQFF.

V and J are TRBV27 and TRBJ2-1, with TRBD2 matching 12 bases. J lost 0 bases, V lost 9 bases, and 18 bases had no gene match. Germline V gene lookup returns CDR1 MNHEY and CDR2 SMNVEV (reference sequence). The CDR3 totals 20 residues. For the CDR3, the DNA is TGTGCCAGTGGTACCACCGGGACTAGCGGGTCCCACCGCTCCTACAATGAGCAGTTCTTC. Protein product: CASGTTGTSGSHRSYNEQFF.

The chain couples TRBV19 to TRBJ1-1, with D maybe TRBD1 (6 bases). The V and J ends lost 6 bases and 1 base respectively, with 21 bases between them. Germline-derived CDR1 and CDR2 are LNHDA and SQIVND (reference sequence). The CDR3 covers 17 residues. The CDR3 region has the DNA TGTGCCAGTAGGTCGACCACAGGGACCGTGGGGAACACTGAAGCTTTCTTT. The encoded protein is CASRSTTGTVGNTEAFF. Full variable domain (outside the CDR3, taken from reference TRBV19 and TRBJ1-1): DGGITQSPKYLFRKEGQNVTLSCEQNLNHDAMYWYRQDPGQGLRLIYYSQIVNDFQKGDIAEGYSVSREKKESFPLTVTSAQKNPTAFYLCASRSTTGTVGNTEAFFGQGTRLTVV.

The rearrangement links TRBV13 to TRBJ2-3; no reliable D call. From germline, CDR1 is PRHDT and CDR2 FYEKMQ (reference sequence). Trimming took off 9 bases at V and 0 bases at J, with 16 bases between the two ends. The CDR3 runs 15 residues. In nucleotides, the CDR3 is TGTGCCAGACCAGAGCTGGAGTTAAGCACAGATACGCAGTATTTT. Translated: CARPELELSTDTQYF.

V and J are TRBV29-1 and TRBJ2-2; D not certain. The germline gives CDR1 SQVTM, CDR2 ANQGSEA. The CDR3 length is 13 residues. V dropped 4 bases and J dropped 6 bases, with 12 bases sitting between them. The CDR3 region is CSVASVLAGELFF. The DNA of the CDR3 is TGCAGCGTTGCATCGGTTCTGGCCGGGGAGCTGTTTTTT.

CDR3 DNA: TGCGCCAGCAGCCAAGCGACGCAGGGGTATGGCTACACCTTC. It translates to CASSQATQGYGYTF. This chain joins TRBV4-1 and TRBJ1-2; possible D gene TRBD1, 6 bases. Germline CDR1 is MGHRA and CDR2 is YSYEKL. The V gene lost 1 base and the J gene lost 5 bases, with 11 bases spanning the gap. CDR3 length: 14 amino acids.

This chain connects TRBV5-1 to TRBJ2-7, with a weak D call TRBD2 (5 bases). Per the germline V gene, CDR1 is SGHRS and CDR2 is YFSETQ. V was shortened by 4 bases and J by 3 bases, with 11 bases between the two germline ends. The CDR3 consists of 13 residues. CDR3 residues: CASSREGYYEQYF. CDR3 DNA sequence: TGCGCCAGCAGCAGAGAGGGATACTACGAGCAGTACTTC.

The chain combines TRBV5-1 with TRBJ1-2, with no clear D. V lost 5 bases, J lost 5 bases, and 16 bases lay in between. Germline lookup yields CDR1 SGHRS and CDR2 YFSETQ. The CDR3 sequence is 14 residues long. The CDR3 bases are TGCGCCAGCAGTCCGGGAGACGCTGCTTATGGCTACACCTTC. Residues: CASSPGDAAYGYTF. The full variable domain, its missing parts supplied by reference TRBV5-1 and TRBJ1-2, is KAGVTQTPRYLIKTRGQQVTLSCSPISGHRSVSWYQQTPGQGLQFLFEYFSETQRNKGNFPGRFSGRQFSNSRSEMNVSTLELGDSALYLCASSPGDAAYGYTFGSGTRLTVV.

This chain joins TRBV5-1 and TRBJ1-4; D is unresolved. V lost 0 bases, J lost 2 bases, and 5 bases lay in between. Germline CDR1 reads SGHRS; CDR2 reads YFSETQ. The CDR3 is made up of 14 amino acids. In DNA, the CDR3 is TGCGCCAGCAGCTTGGTATCGACTAATGAAAAACTGTTTTTT. This encodes CASSLVSTNEKLFF.

This clone was counted between two and nine times. V gene TRBV10-3 combines with J gene TRBJ1-4; weak D call: TRBD1 (5 bases). V lost 3 bases and J lost 7, with 12 bases in between. Germline assignment: CDR1 ENHRY and CDR2 SYGVKD. The CDR3 spans 14 residues. The CDR3 DNA reads as TGTGCCATCAGTGACTCAGGGAAGGGTGAAAAACTGTTTTTT. Translating gives CAISDSGKGEKLFF.

This clone was picked up one time. CDR3 DNA: TGCGCCAGCAGCTTGGGATTAAAGGGGGAAGTTAGCACCTACGAGCAGTACTTC. The encoded protein is CASSLGLKGEVSTYEQYF. V is TRBV5-1 and J is TRBJ2-7, with a tentative D call TRBD1 (6 bases). The germline CDR1 and CDR2 sequences are SGHRS and YFSETQ. Trimming left V 0 bases short and J 2 bases short, with 21 bases between. This CDR3 has 18 amino acids.